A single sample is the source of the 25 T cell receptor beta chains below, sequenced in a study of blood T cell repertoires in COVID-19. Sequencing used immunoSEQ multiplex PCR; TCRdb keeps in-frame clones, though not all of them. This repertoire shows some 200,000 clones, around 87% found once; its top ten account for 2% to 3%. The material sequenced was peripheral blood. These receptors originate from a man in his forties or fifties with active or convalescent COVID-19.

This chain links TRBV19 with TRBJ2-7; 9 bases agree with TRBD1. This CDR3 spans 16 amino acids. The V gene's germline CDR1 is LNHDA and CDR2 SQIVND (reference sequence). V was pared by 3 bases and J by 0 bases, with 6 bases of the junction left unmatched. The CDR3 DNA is TGTGCCAGTAGTATCCCTGGACAGGGGAGCTCCTACGAGCAGTACTTC. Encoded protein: CASSIPGQGSSYEQYF.

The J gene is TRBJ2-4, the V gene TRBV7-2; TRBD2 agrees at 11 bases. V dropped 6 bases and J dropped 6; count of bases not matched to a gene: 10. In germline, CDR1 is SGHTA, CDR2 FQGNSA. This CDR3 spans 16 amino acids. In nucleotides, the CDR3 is TGTGCCAGCAGTTTCGACTCCGGGACTAGCGGAAACATTCAGTACTTC. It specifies CASSFDSGTSGNIQYF.

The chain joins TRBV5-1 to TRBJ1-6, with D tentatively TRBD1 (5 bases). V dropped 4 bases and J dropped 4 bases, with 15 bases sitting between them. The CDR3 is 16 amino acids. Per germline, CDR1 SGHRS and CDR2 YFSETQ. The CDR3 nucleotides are TGCGCCAGCAGCCCATCCCTGGGGGGGTATAATTCACCCCTCCACTTT. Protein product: CASSPSLGGYNSPLHF.

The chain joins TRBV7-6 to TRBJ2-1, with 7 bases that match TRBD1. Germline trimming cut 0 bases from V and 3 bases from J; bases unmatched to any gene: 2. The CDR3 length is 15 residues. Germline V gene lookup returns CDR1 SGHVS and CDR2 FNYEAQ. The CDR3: CASSLAGGIYNEQFF. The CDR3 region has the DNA TGTGCCAGCAGCTTAGCAGGGGGCATCTACAATGAGCAGTTCTTC.

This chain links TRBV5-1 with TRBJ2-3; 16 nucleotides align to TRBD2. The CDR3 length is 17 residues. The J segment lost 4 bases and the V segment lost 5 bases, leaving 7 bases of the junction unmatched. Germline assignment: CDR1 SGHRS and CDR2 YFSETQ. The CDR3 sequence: CASRSGTSGGAPDTQYF. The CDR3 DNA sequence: TGCGCCAGCAGATCAGGGACTAGCGGGGGGGCACCAGATACGCAGTATTTT.

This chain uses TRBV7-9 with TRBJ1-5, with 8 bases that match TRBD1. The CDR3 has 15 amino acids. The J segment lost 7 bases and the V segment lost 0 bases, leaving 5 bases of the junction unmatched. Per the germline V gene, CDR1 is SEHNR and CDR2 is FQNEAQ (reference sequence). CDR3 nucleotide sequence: TGTGCCAGCAGCTTAGCGGGACAGGATAACCAGCCCCAGCATTTT. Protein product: CASSLAGQDNQPQHF.

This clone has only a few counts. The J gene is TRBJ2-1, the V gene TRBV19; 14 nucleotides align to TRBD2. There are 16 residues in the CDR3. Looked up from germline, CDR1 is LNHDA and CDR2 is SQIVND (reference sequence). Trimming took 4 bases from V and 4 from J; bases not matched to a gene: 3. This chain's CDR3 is CASSTRLAGGYNEQFF. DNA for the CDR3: TGTGCCAGTAGTACCCGACTAGCGGGGGGGTACAATGAGCAGTTCTTC. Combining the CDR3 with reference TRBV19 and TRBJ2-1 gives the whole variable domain DGGITQSPKYLFRKEGQNVTLSCEQNLNHDAMYWYRQDPGQGLRLIYYSQIVNDFQKGDIAEGYSVSREKKESFPLTVTSAQKNPTAFYLCASSTRLAGGYNEQFFGPGTRLTVL.

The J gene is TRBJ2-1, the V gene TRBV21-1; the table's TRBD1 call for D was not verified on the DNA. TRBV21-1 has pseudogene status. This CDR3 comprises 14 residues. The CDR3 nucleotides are TGTGCCAGCAGCTTTCGACAGGTCTACAATGAGCAGTTCTTC. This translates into CASSFRQVYNEQFF.

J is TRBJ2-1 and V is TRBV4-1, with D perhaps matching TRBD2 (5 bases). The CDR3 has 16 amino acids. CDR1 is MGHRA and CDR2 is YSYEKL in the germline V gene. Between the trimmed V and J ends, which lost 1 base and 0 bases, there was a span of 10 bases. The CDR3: CASSQVSGSSYNEQFF. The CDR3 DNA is TGCGCCAGCAGCCAAGTGTCGGGGAGCTCCTACAATGAGCAGTTCTTC.

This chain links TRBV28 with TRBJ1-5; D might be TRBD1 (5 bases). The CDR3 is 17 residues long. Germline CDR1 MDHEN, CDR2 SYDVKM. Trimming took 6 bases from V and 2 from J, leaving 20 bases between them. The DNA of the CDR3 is TGTGCCAGCAGACCCCTGGTGGGGCAGCCCGGCAATCAGCCCCAGCATTTT. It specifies CASRPLVGQPGNQPQHF.

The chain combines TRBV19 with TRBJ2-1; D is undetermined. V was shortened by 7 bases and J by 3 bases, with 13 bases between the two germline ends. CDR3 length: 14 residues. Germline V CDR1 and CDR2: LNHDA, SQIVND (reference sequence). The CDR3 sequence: CASKSAGVYNEQFF. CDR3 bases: TGTGCCAGTAAGTCCGCCGGAGTCTACAATGAGCAGTTCTTC.

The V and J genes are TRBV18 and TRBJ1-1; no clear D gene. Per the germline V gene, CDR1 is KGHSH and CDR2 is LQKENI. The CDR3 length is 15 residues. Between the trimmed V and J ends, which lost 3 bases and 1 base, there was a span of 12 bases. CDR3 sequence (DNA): TGTGCCAGCTCACCCCGGAACAGTGGGAACACTGAAGCTTTCTTT. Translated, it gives CASSPRNSGNTEAFF.

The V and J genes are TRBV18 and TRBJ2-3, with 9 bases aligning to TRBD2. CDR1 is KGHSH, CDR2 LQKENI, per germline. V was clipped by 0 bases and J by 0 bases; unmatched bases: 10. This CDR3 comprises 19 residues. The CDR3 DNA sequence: TGTGCCAGCTCACCACCGGTAGGAGGAAGCGGGGGGAGCACAGATACGCAGTATTTT. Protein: CASSPPVGGSGGSTDTQYF.

CDR3 DNA: TGTGCCAGCAGTTCCCGCAGGGGTGCTGGCACAGATACGCAGTATTTT. Its protein product is CASSSRRGAGTDTQYF. V is TRBV7-2 and J is TRBJ2-3; maybe TRBD1 (6 bases). Germline CDR1 SGHTA, CDR2 FQGNSA. Trimming removed 6 bases at V and 1 base at J, with 17 bases between. The CDR3 runs to 16 residues.

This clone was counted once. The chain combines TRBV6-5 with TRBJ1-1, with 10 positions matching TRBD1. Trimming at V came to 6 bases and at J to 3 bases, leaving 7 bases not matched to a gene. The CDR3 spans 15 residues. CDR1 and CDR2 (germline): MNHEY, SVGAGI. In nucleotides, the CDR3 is TGTGCCAGCAGGGGGACCGGGACAGGGGACACTGAAGCTTTCTTT. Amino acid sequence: CASRGTGTGDTEAFF.

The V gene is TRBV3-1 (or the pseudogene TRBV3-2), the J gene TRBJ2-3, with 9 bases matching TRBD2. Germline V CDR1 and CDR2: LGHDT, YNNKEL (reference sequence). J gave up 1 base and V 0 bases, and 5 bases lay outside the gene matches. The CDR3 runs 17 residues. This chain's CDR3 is CASSQDPVAGGTDTQYF. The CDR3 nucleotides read TGTGCCAGCAGCCAAGATCCCGTAGCGGGGGGCACAGATACGCAGTATTTT.

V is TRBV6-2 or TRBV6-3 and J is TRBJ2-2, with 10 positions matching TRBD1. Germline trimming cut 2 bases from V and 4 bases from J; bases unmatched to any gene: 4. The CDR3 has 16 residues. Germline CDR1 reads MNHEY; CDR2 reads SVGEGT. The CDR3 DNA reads TGTGCCAGCAGTTACCGACAGGGGGCGAGCACCGGGGAGCTGTTTTTT. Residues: CASSYRQGASTGELFF.

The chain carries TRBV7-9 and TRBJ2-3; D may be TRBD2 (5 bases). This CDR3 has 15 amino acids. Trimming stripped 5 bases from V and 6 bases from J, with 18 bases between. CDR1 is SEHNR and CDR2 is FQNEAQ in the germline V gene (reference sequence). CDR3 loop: CASSLRRSSEDTQYF. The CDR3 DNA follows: TGTGCCAGCAGCCTGAGGAGGTCCAGCGAGGATACGCAGTATTTT. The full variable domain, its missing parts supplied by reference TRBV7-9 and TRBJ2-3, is DTGVSQNPRHKITKRGQNVTFRCDPISEHNRLYWYRQTLGQGPEFLTYFQNEAQLEKSRLLSDRFSAERPKGSFSTLEIQRTEQGDSAMYLCASSLRRSSEDTQYFGPGTRLTVL.

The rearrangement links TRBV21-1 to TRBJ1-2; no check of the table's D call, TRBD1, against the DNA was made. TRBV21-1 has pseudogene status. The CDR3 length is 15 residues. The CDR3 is CASSKKDRSNYGYTF. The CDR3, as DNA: TGTGCCAGCAGCAAGAAGGACAGGTCTAACTATGGCTACACCTTC.

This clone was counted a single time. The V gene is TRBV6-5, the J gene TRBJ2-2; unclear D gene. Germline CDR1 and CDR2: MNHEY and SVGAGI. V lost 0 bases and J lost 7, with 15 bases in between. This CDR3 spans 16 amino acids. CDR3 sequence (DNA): TGTGCCAGCAGTTACTCGTCCCGGAGAGTCGGCGGGGAGCTGTTTTTT. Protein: CASSYSSRRVGGELFF.

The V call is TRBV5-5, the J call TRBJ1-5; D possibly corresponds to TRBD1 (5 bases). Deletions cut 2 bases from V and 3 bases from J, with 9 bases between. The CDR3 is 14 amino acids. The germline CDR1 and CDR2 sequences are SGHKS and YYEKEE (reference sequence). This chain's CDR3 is CASSFGHNNQPQHF. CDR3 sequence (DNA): TGTGCCAGCAGCTTCGGACACAACAATCAGCCCCAGCATTTT.

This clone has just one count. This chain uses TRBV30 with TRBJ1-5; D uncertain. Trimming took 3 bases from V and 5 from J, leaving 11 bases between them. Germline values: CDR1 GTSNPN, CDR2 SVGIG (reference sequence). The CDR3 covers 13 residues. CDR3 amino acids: CAWRDGLHQPQHF. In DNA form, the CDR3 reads TGTGCCTGGAGAGACGGACTCCATCAGCCCCAGCATTTT.

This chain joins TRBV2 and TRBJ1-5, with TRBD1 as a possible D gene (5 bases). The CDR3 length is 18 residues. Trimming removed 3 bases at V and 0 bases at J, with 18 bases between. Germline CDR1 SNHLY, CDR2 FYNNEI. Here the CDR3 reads CASSDGHGGGYSNQPQHF. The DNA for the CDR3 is TGTGCCAGCAGTGACGGGCATGGGGGGGGATATAGCAATCAGCCCCAGCATTTT.

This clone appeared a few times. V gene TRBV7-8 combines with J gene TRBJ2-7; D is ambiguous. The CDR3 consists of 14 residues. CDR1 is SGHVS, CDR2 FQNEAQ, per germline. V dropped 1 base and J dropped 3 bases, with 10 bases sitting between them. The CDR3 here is CASSLGSRVYEQYF. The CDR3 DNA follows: TGTGCCAGCAGCTTAGGTAGCCGCGTCTACGAGCAGTACTTC.

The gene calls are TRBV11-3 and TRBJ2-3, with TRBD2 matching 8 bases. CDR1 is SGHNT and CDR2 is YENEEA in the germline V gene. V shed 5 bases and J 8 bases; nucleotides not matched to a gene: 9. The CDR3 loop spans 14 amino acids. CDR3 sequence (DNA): TGTGCCAGCAGCACCTCGGGGGGGCCGGGTACGCAGTATTTT. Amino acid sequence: CASSTSGGPGTQYF.